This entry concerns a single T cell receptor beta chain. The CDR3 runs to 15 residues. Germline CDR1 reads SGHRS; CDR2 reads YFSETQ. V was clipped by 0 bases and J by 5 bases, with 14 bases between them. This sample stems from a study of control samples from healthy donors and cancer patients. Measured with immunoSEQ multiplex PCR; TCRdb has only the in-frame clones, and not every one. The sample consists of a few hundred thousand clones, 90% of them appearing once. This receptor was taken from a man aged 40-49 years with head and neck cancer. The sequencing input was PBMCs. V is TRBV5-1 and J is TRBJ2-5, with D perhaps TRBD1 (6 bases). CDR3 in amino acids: CASSLAGTSGETQYF. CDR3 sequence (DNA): TGCGCCAGCAGCTTGGCCGGGACATCGGGGGAGACCCAGTACTTC.